This passage covers 12 T cell receptor beta chains from one sample sequenced in a study of shared clonotypes between healthy human individuals. Clones were read by immunoSEQ multiplex PCR, and TCRdb kept only the in-frame ones, dropping some. The sample consists of roughly 2.4 million clones, 95% of them appearing once. Sequencing input: naive CD4+ T cells sorted from blood. Subset noted: CD45RA+ positively selected. These receptor sequences come from a man between 18 and 35 years old in good health.

This rearrangement joins TRBV18 to TRBJ2-7; tentatively, D is TRBD2 (6 bases). The CDR3 runs 13 residues. Germline V lookup: CDR1 KGHSH, CDR2 LQKENI. Trimming pared 2 bases from V and 4 bases from J, leaving 9 bases between. The CDR3 spells CASSPATSYEQYF. In DNA form, the CDR3 reads TGTGCCAGCTCACCAGCGACTAGTTACGAGCAGTACTTC.

This rearrangement joins TRBV6-1 to TRBJ1-3; D remains unclear. V lost 0 bases and J 2 bases, leaving 5 bases between the germline ends. The CDR3 extends over 14 amino acids. Germline CDR1 and CDR2: MNHNS and SASEGT. DNA for the CDR3: TGTGCCAGCAGTGAAGCGTGGGCTGGAAACACCATATATTTT. Protein product: CASSEAWAGNTIYF.

The rearrangement joins TRBV7-8 to TRBJ2-2; no reliable D call. The CDR3 has 13 residues. The ends were cut back, 2 bases at V and 10 bases at J, with 11 bases in the middle. CDR1 is SGHVS and CDR2 is FQNEAQ in the germline V gene. Here the CDR3 reads CASSLFASAELFF. For the CDR3, the DNA is TGTGCCAGCAGCTTATTCGCTTCTGCGGAGCTGTTTTTT.

This chain joins TRBV10-3 and TRBJ2-3, with TRBD2 matching over 7 bases. CDR3 size: 16 residues. The germline gives CDR1 ENHRY, CDR2 SYGVKD. With V trimmed by 4 bases and J by 0 bases, 7 bases remained unmatched. The CDR3 loop is CAISATSRYSTDTQYF. CDR3 nucleotides: TGTGCCATCAGTGCGACTAGCCGGTACAGCACAGATACGCAGTATTTT.

Comments on this clone: Other nucleotide sequences from this sample produce the same CDR3. Written as DNA, the CDR3 is TGTGCCAGCAGCGTAGGAGGGACAGCTACAGATACGCAGTATTTT. It codes for CASSVGGTATDTQYF. The chain joins TRBV9 to TRBJ2-3, with 7 bases aligning to TRBD1. Germline V gene data show CDR1 as SGDLS and CDR2 as YYNGEE. The CDR3 extends over 15 amino acids. With V trimmed by 0 bases and J by 3 bases, 4 bases remained unmatched.

This clone appeared a few times. Other nucleotide sequences in the sample specify the same CDR3. V usage is TRBV18 and J usage is TRBJ1-1; 8 bases match TRBD1. CDR1 KGHSH and CDR2 LQKENI come from the germline V gene. V gave up 5 bases and J gave up 2 bases; unmatched junction bases: 7. This CDR3 is built from 15 residues. CDR3 nucleotide sequence: TGTGCCAGCTCAGGGCAGGGGGCAAGCAACACTGAAGCTTTCTTT. Translation gives CASSGQGASNTEAFF.

CDR3 in DNA: TGTGCCAGCAGCTCCATGGCCGGGACAGGGGTCGAATCACCCCTCCACTTT. It codes for CASSSMAGTGVESPLHF. The V call is TRBV7-8, the J call TRBJ1-6; 10 bases agree with TRBD1. Germline-derived CDR1 and CDR2 are SGHVS and FQNEAQ. V lost 4 bases to trimming and J lost 10 bases; unmatched junction nucleotides: 13. The CDR3 runs to 17 residues.

The V and J genes are TRBV6-6 and TRBJ2-3; 10 nucleotides align to TRBD2. The ends lost 5 bases at V and 2 bases at J; junction bases unmatched: 4. Germline values: CDR1 MNHNY, CDR2 SVGAGI (reference sequence). The length of the CDR3 is 15 residues. CDR3 loop: CASSSGRGFTDTQYF. In nucleotides, the CDR3 is TGTGCCAGCAGTAGCGGGAGGGGCTTCACAGATACGCAGTATTTT.

The chain has TRBV2 and TRBJ1-2; perhaps TRBD1 as D (5 bases). Per germline, CDR1 SNHLY and CDR2 FYNNEI. This CDR3 has 14 amino acids. Trimming cost V 6 bases and J 2 bases, with 13 bases left between them. The CDR3 bases are TGTGCCAGCAGCCTGACAGCAGTAAACTATGGCTACACCTTC. Translation: CASSLTAVNYGYTF.

V gene TRBV9 combines with J gene TRBJ1-5; tentatively, D is TRBD1 (6 bases). CDR1 and CDR2 from the germline V gene are SGDLS and YYNGEE. The ends were cut back, 4 bases at V and 3 bases at J, with 11 bases in the middle. The CDR3 loop spans 14 amino acids. DNA of the CDR3: TGTGCCAGCAGCTTGGGACAAGTCAATCAGCCCCAGCATTTT. Translated, it gives CASSLGQVNQPQHF.

V and J are TRBV12-5 and TRBJ1-5; D is unresolved. V was clipped by 1 base and J by 7 bases, with 5 bases between them. Germline assignment: CDR1 LGHNT and CDR2 FRNRAP. This CDR3 has 12 amino acids. This CDR3 is CASGLGGQPQHF. CDR3 nucleotide sequence: TGTGCTAGTGGTTTGGGGGGACAGCCCCAGCATTTT.

The chain employs TRBV7-9 and TRBJ1-1; D not certain. V lost 2 bases and J 0 bases, leaving 13 bases between the germline ends. CDR1 SEHNR and CDR2 FQNEAQ come from the germline V gene (reference sequence). This CDR3 has 16 residues. CDR3: CASSLWVSTMNTEAFF. CDR3 coding DNA: TGTGCCAGCAGCTTATGGGTCTCTACAATGAACACTGAAGCTTTCTTT.